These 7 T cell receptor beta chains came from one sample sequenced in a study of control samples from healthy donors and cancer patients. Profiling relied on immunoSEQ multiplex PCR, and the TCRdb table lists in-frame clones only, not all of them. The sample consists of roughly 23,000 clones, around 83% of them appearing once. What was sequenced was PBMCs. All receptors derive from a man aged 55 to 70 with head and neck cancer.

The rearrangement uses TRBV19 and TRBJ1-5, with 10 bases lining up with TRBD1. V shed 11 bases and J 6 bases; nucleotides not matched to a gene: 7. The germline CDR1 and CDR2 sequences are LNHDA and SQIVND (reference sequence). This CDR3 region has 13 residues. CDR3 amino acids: CAAGTGAIQPQHF. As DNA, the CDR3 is TGTGCCGCAGGGACAGGGGCCATTCAGCCCCAGCATTTT.

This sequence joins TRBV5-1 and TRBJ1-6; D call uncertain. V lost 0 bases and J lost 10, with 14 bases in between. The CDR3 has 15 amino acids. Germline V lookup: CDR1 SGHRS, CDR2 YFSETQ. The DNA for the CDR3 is TGCGCCAGCAGCTTGGAGGGCAGCTATGGATCACCCCTCCACTTT. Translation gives CASSLEGSYGSPLHF.

CDR3 amino acids: CASSSTGQVGTEAFF. In DNA form, the CDR3 reads TGTGCCAGCAGCTCCACGGGGCAGGTAGGCACTGAAGCTTTCTTT. V usage is TRBV7-8 and J usage is TRBJ1-1; TRBD1 might be the D (5 bases). CDR3 length: 15 residues. Germline V gene lookup returns CDR1 SGHVS and CDR2 FQNEAQ. V was trimmed by 4 bases and J by 4 bases, leaving 16 bases between them. The complete variable domain, with remaining parts taken from reference TRBV7-8 and TRBJ1-1, reads GAGVSQSPRYKVAKRGQDVALRCDPISGHVSLFWYQQALGQGPEFLTYFQNEAQLDKSGLPSDRFFAERPEGSVSTLKIQRTQQEDSAVYLCASSSTGQVGTEAFFGQGTRLTVV.

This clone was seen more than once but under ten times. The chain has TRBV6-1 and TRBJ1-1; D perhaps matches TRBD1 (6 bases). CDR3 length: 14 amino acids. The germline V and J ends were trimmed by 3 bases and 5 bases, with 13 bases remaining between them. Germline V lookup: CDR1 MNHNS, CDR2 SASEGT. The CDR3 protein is CASSDPGEKTEAFF. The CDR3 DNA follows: TGTGCCAGCAGTGATCCAGGGGAGAAGACTGAAGCTTTCTTT.

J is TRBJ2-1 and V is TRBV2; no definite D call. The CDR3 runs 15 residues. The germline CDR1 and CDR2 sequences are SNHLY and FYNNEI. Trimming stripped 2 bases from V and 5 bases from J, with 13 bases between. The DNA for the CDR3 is TGTGCCAGCAGTGAACGTCTGCCCGCACACAATGAGCAGTTCTTC. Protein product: CASSERLPAHNEQFF.

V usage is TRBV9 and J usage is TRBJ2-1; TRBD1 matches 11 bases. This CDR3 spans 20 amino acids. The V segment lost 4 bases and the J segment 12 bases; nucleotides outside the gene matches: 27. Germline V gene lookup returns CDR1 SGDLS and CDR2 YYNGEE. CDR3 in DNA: TGTGCCAGCAGCCCAGGGACAGGGGGGCGCGCGGGTCTCAGCTCAAGTGCGCAGTTCTTC. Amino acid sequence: CASSPGTGGRAGLSSSAQFF.

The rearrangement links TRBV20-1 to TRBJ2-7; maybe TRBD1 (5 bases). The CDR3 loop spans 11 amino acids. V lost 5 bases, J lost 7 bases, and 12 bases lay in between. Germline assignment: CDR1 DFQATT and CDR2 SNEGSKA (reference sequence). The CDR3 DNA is TGCAGTGCTGTCCGGAAGGGGGAGCAGTACTTC. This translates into CSAVRKGEQYF.